Listed below are T cell receptor beta chains from one sample, sequenced in a study of blood T cell repertoires in COVID-19. Sequenced by immunoSEQ multiplex PCR; TCRdb stores in-frame clones only, minus some. The sample has about 170,000 clones; roughly four fifths are singletons. Sequenced material: peripheral blood. The source is a woman aged 80 or older with acute or convalescent COVID-19. Both conserved end residues are part of each CDR3. D genes are given only for firm matches. The listing skips clone size in some rows; elsewhere it reads once, few, many or a size class.

TRBV6-1	TRBJ2-1	.	.	CASSEALISYNEQFF	TGTGCCAGCAGTGAAGCTTTAATTAGCTACAATGAGCAGTTCTTC
TRBV6-5	TRBJ2-1	few	TRBD2	CASNPGGPGEQFF	TGTGCCAGCAATCCGGGAGGGCCTGGTGAGCAGTTCTTC
TRBV9	TRBJ1-1	.	.	CASSVNFEGTEAFF	TGTGCCAGCAGCGTGAATTTTGAGGGTACTGAAGCTTTCTTT
TRBV3-1/TRBV3-2	TRBJ2-3	few	.	CASSQERNTQYF	TGTGCCAGCAGCCAAGAGCGGAATACGCAGTATTTT
TRBV24-1	TRBJ2-6	.	.	CATKGAGANVLTF	TGTGCCACCAAGGGGGCTGGGGCCAACGTCCTGACTTTC
TRBV7-2	TRBJ2-3	.	TRBD1	CASSLQGADTQYF	TGTGCCAGCAGCCTTCAGGGGGCAGATACGCAGTATTTT
TRBV5-4	TRBJ2-3	.	.	CASSPRLANTDTQYF	TGTGCCAGCAGCCCACGGCTAGCAAACACAGATACGCAGTATTTT
TRBV24-1	TRBJ2-2	.	.	CATSDGGRAFSGELFF	TGTGCCACCAGTGATGGTGGCAGGGCCTTCTCCGGGGAGCTGTTTTTT
TRBV3-1/TRBV3-2	TRBJ1-4	.	.	CASSSGRPSNEKLFF	TGTGCCAGCAGCTCGGGGAGGCCTAGTAATGAAAAACTGTTTTTT
TRBV10-1	TRBJ2-3	once	.	CASSESASPSPDTQYF	TGCGCCAGCAGTGAGTCTGCTAGCCCATCTCCAGATACGCAGTATTTT
TRBV7-2	TRBJ2-3	.	.	CASRVLSDTQYF	TGTGCCAGCAGGGTGTTGAGTGATACGCAGTATTTT
TRBV4-2	TRBJ2-2	.	TRBD2	CASAGEGANTGELFF	TGTGCCAGCGCCGGGGAGGGCGCGAACACCGGGGAGCTGTTTTTT
TRBV9	TRBJ1-1	.	.	CASSEDRVNTEAFF	TGTGCCAGCAGCGAGGATCGGGTGAACACTGAAGCTTTCTTT
TRBV2	TRBJ1-1	.	.	CAIGQLVTEAFF	TGTGCCATCGGACAGCTAGTCACTGAAGCTTTCTTT
TRBV9	TRBJ2-2	.	.	CASSVGAGLTGELFF	TGTGCCAGCAGCGTAGGGGCAGGCCTCACCGGGGAGCTGTTTTTT
TRBV29-1	TRBJ2-5	.	TRBD2	CSVGSGTNQETQYF	TGCAGCGTTGGGTCCGGGACTAATCAAGAGACCCAGTACTTC
TRBV7-2	TRBJ2-1	.	.	CASSFGLKQFF	TGTGCCAGCAGCTTTGGACTTAAGCAGTTCTTC
TRBV5-1	TRBJ1-1	.	TRBD1	CASSGGTGVNTEAFF	TGCGCCAGCAGCGGGGGGACAGGAGTAAACACTGAAGCTTTCTTT
TRBV11-2	TRBJ1-4	.	.	CASSFGGEKLFF	TGTGCCAGCAGCTTCGGCGGTGAAAAACTGTTTTTT
TRBV19	TRBJ2-1	.	TRBD2	CASSILGGSSYNEQFF	TGTGCCAGTAGTATTTTAGGCGGGAGCTCCTACAATGAGCAGTTCTTC
TRBV25-1	TRBJ1-3	.	.	CASSEPGSSGNTIYF	TGTGCCAGCAGTGAACCGGGGAGCTCTGGAAACACCATATATTTT
TRBV14	TRBJ1-1	.	TRBD1	CASSQTGVEAFF	TGTGCCAGCAGCCAAACAGGGGTTGAAGCTTTCTTT
TRBV4-2	TRBJ2-7	.	TRBD1	CASSQDGGRTGATWGVHF	TGTGCCAGCAGCCAAGATGGCGGTCGGACAGGGGCTACGTGGGGTGTGCACTTC
TRBV28	TRBJ1-1	.	.	CASSLRGAGRDTEAFF	TGTGCCAGCAGTTTACGGGGGGCCGGCCGAGACACTGAAGCTTTCTTT
TRBV19	TRBJ2-7	once	TRBD2	CASRLSGTSGSYEQYF	TGTGCCAGTAGGCTTTCCGGGACTAGCGGGAGTTACGAGCAGTACTTC
TRBV2	TRBJ2-3	once	.	CASSERRSDSDTQYF	TGTGCCAGCAGTGAAAGAAGGTCTGACTCAGATACGCAGTATTTT
TRBV7-2	TRBJ1-2	.	TRBD1	CASSLVGGSGYTF	TGTGCCAGCAGCTTAGTAGGGGGCTCTGGCTACACCTTC
TRBV18	TRBJ1-5	.	.	CASSPPGHSNQPQHF	TGTGCCAGCTCACCACCGGGCCATAGCAATCAGCCCCAGCATTTT
TRBV9	TRBJ1-3	.	.	CASSQTGTREGNTIYF	TGTGCCAGCAGCCAGACTGGTACGAGAGAAGGAAACACCATATATTTT
TRBV19	TRBJ1-4	.	TRBD1	CASSARDRGATNEKLFF	TGTGCCAGTAGTGCCCGGGACAGGGGGGCAACTAATGAAAAACTGTTTTTT
TRBV5-1	TRBJ1-5	.	.	CASSLGGLAPQPQHF	TGCGCCAGCAGCTTGGGGGGACTCGCCCCGCAGCCCCAGCATTTT
TRBV5-4	TRBJ1-1	.	.	CASSSTGRTEAFF	TGTGCCAGCAGCTCAACAGGAAGAACTGAAGCTTTCTTT
TRBV19	TRBJ2-7	few	TRBD2	CASSTRLAGDEGSYEQYF	TGTGCCAGTAGTACTCGACTAGCGGGAGATGAAGGTTCCTACGAGCAGTACTTC
TRBV9	TRBJ2-5	.	TRBD2	CASSAALSGGYQETQYF	TGTGCCAGCAGCGCGGCCCTGAGCGGGGGGTACCAAGAGACCCAGTACTTC
TRBV30	TRBJ1-5	.	.	CAWSPIDNQPQHF	TGTGCCTGGAGTCCAATAGACAATCAGCCCCAGCATTTT
TRBV29-1	TRBJ2-3	.	.	CSVGSASYADTQYF	TGCAGCGTTGGGTCTGCTAGTTACGCAGATACGCAGTATTTT
TRBV28	TRBJ1-6	.	.	CASSFGRGSPLHF	TGTGCCAGCAGTTTTGGTAGGGGTTCACCCCTCCACTTT
TRBV5-1	TRBJ1-3	.	.	CASSLAGYGNTIYF	TGCGCCAGCAGCTTGGCAGGGTACGGAAACACCATATATTTT
TRBV2	TRBJ1-5	.	TRBD1	CASSERGQSNQPQHF	TGTGCCAGCAGTGAAAGGGGACAGAGCAATCAGCCCCAGCATTTT
TRBV18	TRBJ1-1	.	TRBD1	CASSRVTGGRRTEAFF	TGTGCCAGCTCACGGGTGACAGGGGGCAGGAGGACTGAAGCTTTCTTT
TRBV2	TRBJ1-2	.	.	CASSLSLRGGYTF	TGTGCCAGCAGTTTGTCCCTTCGCGGTGGCTACACCTTC
TRBV6-2/TRBV6-3	TRBJ2-5	.	.	CASSYNIQAPGSQYF	TGTGCCAGCAGTTACAACATCCAGGCTCCTGGGTCCCAGTACTTC
TRBV7-9	TRBJ2-1	.	.	CAIDNAGNEQFF	TGTGCCATTGACAATGCAGGCAATGAGCAGTTCTTC
TRBV29-1	TRBJ1-6	.	TRBD1	CSARTGGNSPLHF	TGCAGCGCTCGGACAGGGGGAAATTCACCCCTCCACTTT
TRBV18	TRBJ2-1	.	.	CASSPWQGNYNEQFF	TGTGCCAGCTCACCATGGCAGGGGAACTACAATGAGCAGTTCTTC
TRBV19	TRBJ2-3	few	TRBD2	CASSIELAGARDTQYF	TGTGCCAGTAGTATAGAACTAGCGGGGGCTCGAGATACGCAGTATTTT
TRBV20-1	TRBJ2-3	.	.	CSALSTDTQYF	TGCAGTGCCCTAAGCACAGATACGCAGTATTTT
TRBV7-2	TRBJ2-3	few	TRBD2	CASSPTSGGADTQYF	TGTGCCAGCAGCCCAACTAGCGGGGGTGCAGATACGCAGTATTTT